A single T cell receptor (beta chain) is shown here with its context. Its antigen is not identified. The CDR3 is 14 residues long. Germline V CDR1 and CDR2: SGHTA, FQGNSA. V was cut by 4 bases and J by 0 bases, with 10 bases left in between. This sample is drawn from a study of T cell responses to AZD1222 COVID-19 vaccine. Method: immunoSEQ multiplex PCR; TCRdb's copy keeps in-frame clones and lacks some. The table lists about 59,000 clones, roughly 87% of them singletons. General study findings and limits: Spike-wide vaccine-associated CD4 TCRs dominated at 160-218 and 743-854.

This sequence joins TRBV7-2 and TRBJ2-7; no clear D. The TCR sequence derives from an adult who received the AZD1222 COVID-19 vaccine. The sequences come from peripheral blood, collected 28 days after the second AZD1222 dose. The CDR3 sequence: CASSSGGGSYEQYF. DNA of the CDR3: TGTGCCAGCAGCTCCGGTGGCGGCTCCTACGAGCAGTACTTC.